The 4 T cell receptor beta chains below were found in one sample sequenced in a study of blood T cell repertoires in COVID-19. TCRdb's copy holds only in-frame clones and misses some; the assay was immunoSEQ multiplex PCR. The sample contains approximately 350,000 clones, less than 90% of which appear only once. Sequenced sample: PBMCs or T cells enriched from blood (not recorded which). These receptors all come from a woman aged 25 to 39 who had recovered from COVID-19.

The rearrangement joins TRBV6-4 to TRBJ1-1; 8 bases map to TRBD1. Germline V lookup: CDR1 MRHNA, CDR2 SNTAGT. V lost 6 bases and J lost 7; bases outside the gene matches: 7. The CDR3 consists of 13 residues. This chain's CDR3 is CASRETGAGEAFF. The CDR3 region has the DNA TGTGCCAGCAGAGAGACAGGGGCAGGTGAAGCTTTCTTT.

V gene TRBV30 combines with J gene TRBJ1-6, with unresolved D. CDR3 length: 19 amino acids. Deletions cut 0 bases from V and 14 bases from J, with 32 bases between. The germline V gene encodes CDR1 GTSNPN and CDR2 SVGIG (reference sequence). The CDR3 DNA follows: TGTGCCTGGAGTGTATATGCCCCGCCAGCTATTGCCACTCGCGGGGCCCTCCACTTT. This encodes CAWSVYAPPAIATRGALHF.

The V call is TRBV6-1, the J call TRBJ2-3, with 8 positions matching TRBD1. This CDR3 is built from 15 residues. Trimming removed 1 base from V and 6 bases from J; junction bases left unmatched: 6. The germline V gene encodes CDR1 MNHNS and CDR2 SASEGT. CDR3 protein: CASSEGQGLMDTQYF. CDR3 bases: TGTGCCAGCAGTGAAGGACAGGGGCTGATGGATACGCAGTATTTT.

This clone was seen once. V usage is TRBV28 and J usage is TRBJ2-7; D is ambiguous. Germline CDR1 reads MDHEN; CDR2 reads SYDVKM. The CDR3 extends over 15 amino acids. Trimming cost V 5 bases and J 5 bases, with 19 bases left between them. CDR3 coding DNA: TGTGCCAGCAGTCCCTCAGAGTTCCTACGGGACGAGCAGTACTTC. It yields the protein CASSPSEFLRDEQYF. Together with reference TRBV28 and TRBJ2-7, the CDR3 gives the full variable domain: DVKVTQSSRYLVKRTGEKVFLECVQDMDHENMFWYRQDPGLGLRLIYFSYDVKMKEKGDIPEGYSVSREKKERFSLILESASTNQTSMYLCASSPSEFLRDEQYFGPGTRLTVT.